The entry that follows covers one T cell receptor beta chain sequence. This sample was included in a study of blood T cell repertoires in COVID-19. Study background: Acute-phase and convalescent COVID-19 samples originated in the United States, Italy and Spain. In each case, the material was cDNA or gDNA derived from T cells, B-cell-depleted T cells, or PBMCs.

The trim removed 6 bases at V and 9 bases at J, leaving 9 bases unmatched. The CDR3 runs 14 residues. Germline V CDR1 and CDR2: SGHNT, YYREEE (reference sequence). Sequencing was performed with immunoSEQ multiplex PCR; in TCRdb, only in-frame clones are kept and a portion is missing. In the table there are around 190,000 clones, 82% of which are singletons. The origin of this receptor is a woman aged 60-75 years with COVID-19, enrolled during active disease. Specimen: peripheral blood. The chain employs TRBV5-4 and TRBJ1-6; 7 bases map to TRBD1. The chain's CDR3 is CASNRQGWFSPLHF. DNA for the CDR3: TGTGCCAGCAATCGACAGGGATGGTTTTCACCCCTCCACTTT.